Listed here is a single T cell receptor (beta chain). No antigen is known for it. The assay was run at survey level. Libraries were prepared by immunoSEQ multiplex PCR; TCRdb keeps only in-frame clonotypes and omits some of them. The table records 30,000 to 40,000 clones, around 85% of them present only once. This sample stems from a study of STAT5B mutations in CD4+ large granular lymphocyte leukemia. General study findings and limits: Top patient clones used TRBV06 genes more often: 8/27 versus 2/35 in controls. Patient CD4-sorted repertoires looked more clonal than healthy CD4+ repertoires, even without putative leukemic clones.

The CDR3 contains 16 residues. J gave up 2 bases and V 3 bases, and 9 bases lay outside the gene matches. The germline CDR1 and CDR2 sequences are LGHNA and YNFKEQ. The origin of this receptor is a human donor in good health. The material sequenced was CD4+ T cells from blood buffy coats. V usage is TRBV4-2 and J usage is TRBJ2-7, with TRBD1 matching 8 bases. CDR3 in DNA: TGTGCCAGCAGCCAGGCCGGGACAGGCTATACCTACGAGCAGTACTTC. This sequence encodes CASSQAGTGYTYEQYF.